This record covers a single T cell receptor beta chain. What it binds is not known. These data belong to a study of shared clonotypes between healthy human individuals. Study findings and constraints: A generally larger estimated richness was seen in naive subsets than in memory subsets. Clonotypes which were not shared had lower generation probabilities than clonotypes that all four donors shared.

Each of the donors was a healthy adult who was HIV-negative and had not had a recent acute infection or vaccination. The CDR3 runs 15 residues. With 6 bases removed from V and 4 bases from J, the gap between germline ends came to 19 bases. From germline, CDR1 is MDHEN and CDR2 SYDVKM. Using 200 ng DNA, about 29,000 T cell genomes, the sorted-subset replicate PCRs were run. Produced via immunoSEQ multiplex PCR; TCRdb's table is partial and in-frame only. This table holds more than 850,000 clones, around 78% found once. V gene TRBV28 combines with J gene TRBJ2-7; D is unresolved. The receptor was derived from a man aged 18-30 years in good health. Some clones in this sample may be carry-over from other donors' samples. Sequencing was performed on memory CD4+ T cells from PBMCs. Subset defined: CD45RA-negative fraction. The CDR3 coding sequence is TGTGCCAGCAGGATAACACCCGAACAGAATTACGAGCAGTACTTC. Amino acids: CASRITPEQNYEQYF.